These 25 T cell receptor beta chains originate from one sample sequenced in a study of blood T cell repertoires in COVID-19. Using immunoSEQ multiplex PCR, the repertoire was profiled, and TCRdb retains in-frame clones only, with some absent. Here the sample spans 200,000 to 300,000 clones, roughly nine tenths being singletons. Material: peripheral blood. The origin of the receptors is a man aged 55 to 70 with acute or convalescent COVID-19.

V and J are TRBV15 and TRBJ2-7; maybe TRBD1 (5 bases). Trimming cost V 6 bases and J 3 bases, with 12 bases left between them. The germline gives CDR1 LNHNV, CDR2 YYDKDF (reference sequence). The CDR3 totals 13 residues. CDR3 region: CATRKGAGYEQYF. The CDR3 DNA is TGTGCCACCAGGAAAGGGGCTGGCTACGAGCAGTACTTC.

This sequence joins TRBV6-1 and TRBJ2-4, with D uncertain. V dropped 2 bases and J dropped 0 bases, with 11 bases sitting between them. The CDR3 is 16 residues long. Germline V gene sequence: CDR1 MNHNS, CDR2 SASEGT. The CDR3 here is CASSESGQVAKNIQYF. The CDR3 coding sequence is TGTGCCAGCAGTGAAAGTGGCCAGGTAGCCAAAAACATTCAGTACTTC.

This clone was counted once. The genes are TRBV10-3 and TRBJ1-6; D may be TRBD1 (5 bases). The germline V gene has CDR1 ENHRY and CDR2 SYGVKD. Trimming left V 3 bases short and J 0 bases short, with 9 bases between. The CDR3 totals 16 residues. CDR3 residues: CAISDGGGSYNSPLHF. As DNA, the CDR3 is TGTGCCATCAGTGACGGGGGAGGCTCCTATAATTCACCCCTCCACTTT.

The chain recombines TRBV19 with TRBJ2-7; 9 bases are shared with TRBD2. CDR3 length: 15 amino acids. With 7 bases clipped from V and 2 bases from J, the junction kept 9 bases outside the gene matches. The germline V gene has CDR1 LNHDA and CDR2 SQIVND (reference sequence). The CDR3 spells CASKSSASGTYEQYF. CDR3 in DNA: TGTGCCAGTAAGAGTTCGGCTAGCGGGACCTACGAGCAGTACTTC.

The chain combines TRBV4-3 with TRBJ2-2; 7 bases align to TRBD2. Germline V gene data show CDR1 as LGHNA and CDR2 as YSLEER. The CDR3 spans 19 residues. With 1 base clipped from V and 0 bases from J, the junction kept 11 bases outside the gene matches. The CDR3 nucleotides read TGCGCCAGCAGCCAAGCTTCCGGGTCCGGGAGGACGAACACCGGGGAGCTGTTTTTT. Its translation is CASSQASGSGRTNTGELFF.

The chain joins TRBV7-3 to TRBJ2-1; 7 nucleotides line up with TRBD1. With V trimmed by 5 bases and J by 7 bases, 8 bases remained unmatched. The CDR3 totals 14 residues. CDR1 SGHTA and CDR2 FQGTGA come from the germline V gene. The CDR3 region has the DNA TGTGCCAGCAGCGTAAGACAGGGTAGTAATGAGCAGTTCTTC. Its protein product is CASSVRQGSNEQFF.

This clone was seen once. CDR3 nucleotides: TGTGCGACCTCGGGAGGGGGGTCCAATGAGCAGTTCTTC. Amino acid sequence: CATSGGGSNEQFF. The chain links TRBV11-3 to TRBJ2-1; 8 bases line up with TRBD2. The CDR3 has 13 residues. Germline CDR1 and CDR2: SGHNT and YENEEA.

The chain joins TRBV18 to TRBJ2-3, with 9 bases that match TRBD2. This CDR3 comprises 16 residues. Germline V gene sequence: CDR1 KGHSH, CDR2 LQKENI. Unmatched junction bases numbered 14, after V lost 3 bases and J lost 10 bases. The CDR3 spells CASSPNTGLAEGAQYF. The CDR3 nucleotides are TGTGCCAGCTCACCGAATACGGGACTAGCAGAGGGGGCGCAGTATTTT.

The CDR3 sequence: CAWSVRQGSQPQHF. The CDR3 DNA sequence: TGTGCCTGGAGTGTACGGCAGGGAAGCCAGCCCCAGCATTTT. V and J are TRBV30 and TRBJ1-5; tentative D call: TRBD1 (5 bases). CDR1 GTSNPN and CDR2 SVGIG come from the germline V gene (reference sequence). The V and J ends lost 0 bases and 7 bases respectively, with 13 bases between them. This CDR3 spans 14 amino acids.

The chain couples TRBV10-3 to TRBJ2-3; the D is unclear. Per germline, CDR1 ENHRY and CDR2 SYGVKD. The V gene lost 11 bases and the J gene lost 0 bases, with 15 bases spanning the gap. The CDR3 consists of 14 residues. The CDR3 DNA sequence: TGTGCCTCCGGTCTAGTCGCTAGCACAGATACGCAGTATTTT. It is translated as CASGLVASTDTQYF.

This clone was seen more than once but under ten times. The chain uses TRBV6-2 or TRBV6-3 and TRBJ2-7; 7 nucleotides line up with TRBD2. Germline assignment: CDR1 MNHEY and CDR2 SVGEGT. This CDR3 contains 15 residues. V lost 2 bases, J lost 2 bases, and 6 bases stayed unmatched. The CDR3 spells CASSYTHGGAYEQYF. CDR3 sequence (DNA): TGTGCCAGCAGTTACACTCATGGGGGGGCCTACGAGCAGTACTTC.

V is TRBV6-6 and J is TRBJ2-1, with 7 bases lining up with TRBD2. The CDR3 contains 14 residues. Germline V gene lookup returns CDR1 MNHNY and CDR2 SVGAGI (reference sequence). The V gene end was trimmed by 2 bases and the J gene end by 6 bases; junction bases not matched to a gene: 4. The CDR3, as DNA: TGTGCCAGCAGTTACGCGGGAGTGGGCAATGAGCAGTTCTTC. The encoded protein is CASSYAGVGNEQFF.

The V and J genes are TRBV5-8 and TRBJ1-1; no firm D call. Germline V gene sequence: CDR1 SGHTS, CDR2 YDEGEE. The CDR3 runs to 13 residues. Trimming shortened V by 1 base and J by 5 bases, and 9 bases separated the two germline ends. The chain's CDR3 is CASSLRVWTEAFF. The DNA of the CDR3 is TGTGCCAGCAGCTTGCGGGTATGGACTGAAGCTTTCTTT. Variable domain in full (rest from reference TRBV5-8 and TRBJ1-1): EAGVTQSPTHLIKTRGQQATLRCSPISGHTSVYWYQQALGLGLQFLLWYDEGEERNRGNFPPRFSGRQFPNYSSELNVNALELEDSALYLCASSLRVWTEAFFGQGTRLTVV.

V usage is TRBV10-3 and J usage is TRBJ1-2; D ambiguous. CDR3 length: 13 amino acids. Germline V CDR1 and CDR2: ENHRY, SYGVKD. Trimming shortened V by 5 bases and J by 4 bases, and 11 bases separated the two germline ends. In DNA, the CDR3 is TGTGCCATCAGTTCAGGTCCAGGCTATGGCTACACCTTC. It encodes CAISSGPGYGYTF.

The J gene is TRBJ2-1, the V gene TRBV20-1; D call uncertain. This CDR3 is built from 10 residues. The germline gives CDR1 DFQATT, CDR2 SNEGSKA (reference sequence). The germline V and J ends were trimmed by 6 bases and 4 bases, with 4 bases remaining between them. In nucleotides, the CDR3 is TGCAGTGCGGCATACAATGAGCAGTTCTTC. It codes for CSAAYNEQFF.

The chain combines TRBV9 with TRBJ2-1; TRBD2 agrees at 11 bases. Germline assignment: CDR1 SGDLS and CDR2 YYNGEE. J gave up 0 bases and V 2 bases, and 13 bases lay outside the gene matches. The CDR3 sequence is 20 residues long. The CDR3 protein is CASSVKWGGTSGSSYNEQFF. CDR3 nucleotides: TGTGCCAGCAGCGTCAAGTGGGGTGGAACTAGCGGGAGCTCCTACAATGAGCAGTTCTTC.

The gene calls are TRBV9 and TRBJ2-1; possible D gene TRBD2, 6 bases. The CDR3 extends over 16 amino acids. The V gene lost 0 bases and the J gene lost 6 bases, with 16 bases spanning the gap. Germline CDR1 is SGDLS and CDR2 is YYNGEE. The CDR3 protein is CASSVARLVTGNEQFF. The CDR3 nucleotides are TGTGCCAGCAGCGTAGCTCGACTAGTTACGGGCAATGAGCAGTTCTTC.

The chain combines TRBV19 with TRBJ2-1; TRBD1 is a possible D gene (5 bases). Germline assignment: CDR1 LNHDA and CDR2 SQIVND (reference sequence). V was pared by 5 bases and J by 6 bases, with 11 bases between. The CDR3 runs to 13 residues. The CDR3 here is CASSWGRVNEQFF. CDR3 nucleotide sequence: TGTGCCAGTAGTTGGGGCAGGGTCAATGAGCAGTTCTTC.

This clone has just one count. This chain joins TRBV6-1 and TRBJ1-4; TRBD1 matches at 11 bases. The CDR3 has 15 amino acids. The J segment lost 7 bases and the V segment lost 5 bases, leaving 6 bases of the junction unmatched. From germline, CDR1 is MNHNS and CDR2 SASEGT. CDR3 protein: CASSTSGQGGEKLFF. The CDR3, as DNA: TGTGCCAGCAGTACCTCGGGACAGGGGGGTGAAAAACTGTTTTTT.

Concerning this clone: Compared with germline, one end of the junction differs, possibly owing to a read error. CDR3 in DNA: TGTGCTAGCAGCCTGGGGAGCGGGAGGGGGAGCGACGAGCAGTACTTC. Encoded protein: CASSLGSGRGSDEQYF. The chain couples TRBV7-7 to TRBJ2-7, with 10 bases aligning to TRBD2. CDR1 is SSHAT and CDR2 is FNYEAQ in the germline V gene (reference sequence). The CDR3 is 16 residues long.

The rearrangement joins TRBV5-8 to TRBJ1-1; D unclear. The CDR3 runs to 14 residues. Germline values: CDR1 SGHTS, CDR2 YDEGEE. V was trimmed by 0 bases and J by 4 bases, leaving 10 bases between them. CDR3: CASSLAGVGTEAFF. CDR3 DNA: TGTGCCAGCAGCTTGGCCGGGGTGGGCACTGAAGCTTTCTTT.

V usage is TRBV23-1 and J usage is TRBJ2-2; 7 bases map to TRBD1. TRBV23-1 qualifies as an ORF whose function is uncertain. The CDR3 runs to 13 residues. V shed 8 bases and J 4 bases; nucleotides not matched to a gene: 4. The CDR3 coding sequence is TGCGCCAGCGGGACAGAGCGCACCGGGGAGCTGTTTTTT. Its protein is CASGTERTGELFF.

CDR3 sequence (DNA): TGCAGCGGGCAGGGGGCGATGAACACTGAAGCTTTCTTT. Amino acid sequence: CSGQGAMNTEAFF. This chain joins TRBV29-1 and TRBJ1-1; 8 nucleotides agree with TRBD1. CDR1 and CDR2 (germline): SQVTM, ANQGSEA. V gave up 7 bases and J gave up 0 bases; unmatched junction bases: 4. The CDR3 has 13 residues.

The chain joins TRBV4-3 to TRBJ2-1, with 8 bases identical to TRBD2. Germline lookup yields CDR1 LGHNA and CDR2 YSLEER. Germline trimming cut 0 bases from V and 4 bases from J; bases unmatched to any gene: 5. This CDR3 comprises 16 residues. Here the CDR3 reads CASSQEGGRWYNEQFF. CDR3 DNA: TGCGCCAGCAGCCAAGAAGGCGGGAGGTGGTACAATGAGCAGTTCTTC.

The V call is TRBV19, the J call TRBJ2-7; 9 positions match TRBD2. This CDR3 spans 16 amino acids. V was clipped by 1 base and J by 3 bases; unmatched bases: 7. Germline CDR1 LNHDA, CDR2 SQIVND (reference sequence). The chain's CDR3 is CASSIGLAGIDYEQYF. DNA of the CDR3: TGTGCCAGTAGTATAGGTCTAGCGGGAATCGACTACGAGCAGTACTTC.